These T cell receptor beta chains were read from a single sample in a study of cytomegalovirus exposure and HLA in healthy donors. TCRdb's table, derived via immunoSEQ multiplex PCR, lists solely in-frame clones and lacks some. The sample lists around 140,000 clones; more than 75% were seen once. The sample consisted of PBMCs. The receptors here all came from a woman aged 18-35 years in good health and CMV-seropositive. Both conserved end residues are part of each CDR3. A D gene is named only where the DNA matches it firmly. For some rows the clone size is stated as once, few or many, or as a class when expanded; others skip it.

CDR3 length: 16
J gene: TRBJ1-5
clone size: few
V gene: TRBV2
D gene: .
CDR3 protein: CASSERGLGLDQPQHF
CDR3 DNA: TGTGCCAGCAGTGAAAGGGGGTTAGGTTTAGATCAGCCCCAGCATTTT

CDR3 length: 13
J gene: TRBJ2-5
clone size: once
V gene: TRBV30
D gene: .
CDR3 protein: CAGGGLVGETQYF
CDR3 DNA: TGTGCCGGGGGTGGGCTAGTAGGAGAGACCCAGTACTTC

CDR3 length: 17
J gene: TRBJ2-5
clone size: .
V gene: TRBV9
D gene: .
CDR3 protein: CASGVDVTGLPDGTQYF
CDR3 DNA: TGTGCCAGCGGCGTAGATGTAACAGGTCTCCCCGATGGGACCCAGTACTTC

CDR3 length: 15
J gene: TRBJ1-1
clone size: .
V gene: TRBV5-1
D gene: TRBD1
CDR3 protein: CASSLPGQGSTEAFF
CDR3 DNA: TGCGCCAGCAGCTTACCGGGACAGGGGAGCACTGAAGCTTTCTTT

CDR3 length: 16
J gene: TRBJ1-2
clone size: few
V gene: TRBV6-5
D gene: .
CDR3 protein: CASSYSNLKGVGGYTF
CDR3 DNA: TGTGCCAGCAGTTACTCGAACCTGAAGGGGGTGGGAGGCTACACCTTC

CDR3 length: 12
J gene: TRBJ2-5
clone size: .
V gene: TRBV7-9
D gene: .
CDR3 protein: CASSLAEETQYF
CDR3 DNA: TGTGCCAGCAGCTTAGCTGAGGAGACCCAGTACTTC

CDR3 length: 13
J gene: TRBJ2-2
clone size: .
V gene: TRBV11-3
D gene: .
CDR3 protein: CASSPGNTGELFF
CDR3 DNA: TGTGCCAGCAGCCCGGGGAACACCGGGGAGCTGTTTTTT

CDR3 length: 13
J gene: TRBJ2-7
clone size: few
V gene: TRBV25-1
D gene: .
CDR3 protein: CASSVGGFGEQYF
CDR3 DNA: TGTGCCAGCAGTGTAGGGGGTTTTGGCGAGCAGTACTTC

CDR3 length: 15
J gene: TRBJ1-1
clone size: .
V gene: TRBV11-2
D gene: .
CDR3 protein: CASSLDWGGGTEAFF
CDR3 DNA: TGTGCCAGCAGCTTAGATTGGGGAGGCGGCACTGAAGCTTTCTTT

CDR3 length: 18
J gene: TRBJ1-5
clone size: .
V gene: TRBV5-6
D gene: TRBD1
CDR3 protein: CASSLAGQGAYSNQPQHF
CDR3 DNA: TGTGCCAGCAGCTTGGCCGGCCAGGGGGCGTATAGCAATCAGCCCCAGCATTTT

CDR3 length: 15
J gene: TRBJ2-1
clone size: .
V gene: TRBV11-3
D gene: TRBD2
CDR3 protein: CASSPGLGSYNEQFF
CDR3 DNA: TGTGCCAGCAGCCCTGGACTAGGGTCCTACAATGAGCAGTTCTTC

CDR3 length: 13
J gene: TRBJ1-1
clone size: .
V gene: TRBV19
D gene: .
CDR3 protein: CASSRWPNTEAFF
CDR3 DNA: TGTGCCAGTAGTAGATGGCCGAACACTGAAGCTTTCTTT

CDR3 length: 14
J gene: TRBJ2-7
clone size: .
V gene: TRBV27
D gene: .
CDR3 protein: CASSFIRQSYEQYF
CDR3 DNA: TGTGCCAGCAGTTTCATTAGACAATCCTACGAGCAGTACTTC

CDR3 length: 13
J gene: TRBJ1-4
clone size: .
V gene: TRBV7-2
D gene: .
CDR3 protein: CASSSDIGGKLFF
CDR3 DNA: TGTGCCAGCAGCTCGGACATAGGGGGAAAACTGTTTTTT

CDR3 length: 15
J gene: TRBJ1-5
clone size: .
V gene: TRBV19
D gene: .
CDR3 protein: CASIKGSYSNQPQHF
CDR3 DNA: TGTGCCAGTATAAAGGGGTCCTATAGCAATCAGCCCCAGCATTTT

CDR3 length: 15
J gene: TRBJ1-2
clone size: .
V gene: TRBV5-5
D gene: TRBD1
CDR3 protein: CASSLAGQDRVGYTF
CDR3 DNA: TGTGCCAGCAGCTTGGCCGGACAGGACCGTGTGGGCTACACCTTC

CDR3 length: 12
J gene: TRBJ2-2
clone size: once
V gene: TRBV2
D gene: .
CDR3 protein: CASSIYTGELFF
CDR3 DNA: TGTGCCAGCTCAATTTACACCGGGGAGCTGTTTTTT

CDR3 length: 15
J gene: TRBJ2-7
clone size: .
V gene: TRBV11-1
D gene: .
CDR3 protein: CASSLEVGGAYEQYF
CDR3 DNA: TGTGCCAGCAGCTTAGAAGTCGGCGGGGCCTACGAGCAGTACTTC

CDR3 length: 15
J gene: TRBJ1-6
clone size: .
V gene: TRBV6-6
D gene: .
CDR3 protein: CASSAATVYNSPLHF
CDR3 DNA: TGTGCCAGCAGTGCGGCGACAGTATATAATTCACCCCTCCACTTT

CDR3 length: 14
J gene: TRBJ2-5
clone size: .
V gene: TRBV5-4
D gene: .
CDR3 protein: CASSLADAEETQYF
CDR3 DNA: TGTGCCAGCAGCTTGGCCGACGCGGAGGAGACCCAGTACTTC

CDR3 length: 17
J gene: TRBJ2-5
clone size: .
V gene: TRBV5-1
D gene: TRBD1
CDR3 protein: CASSYGTGGFKDETQYF
CDR3 DNA: TGCGCCAGCAGCTACGGGACAGGGGGTTTTAAGGATGAGACCCAGTACTTC

CDR3 length: 15
J gene: TRBJ1-2
clone size: .
V gene: TRBV11-2
D gene: .
CDR3 protein: CASSRSAQGGYGYTF
CDR3 DNA: TGTGCCAGCAGCCGCTCGGCACAGGGTGGGTATGGCTACACCTTC

CDR3 length: 13
J gene: TRBJ1-6
clone size: few
V gene: TRBV28
D gene: TRBD1
CDR3 protein: CASSLDRDSPLHF
CDR3 DNA: TGTGCCAGCAGTTTAGACAGGGACTCACCCCTCCACTTT

CDR3 length: 13
J gene: TRBJ2-1
clone size: .
V gene: TRBV7-9
D gene: .
CDR3 protein: CASPSFVLSEQFF
CDR3 DNA: TGTGCCAGCCCGAGCTTCGTGCTTAGTGAGCAGTTCTTC

CDR3 length: 13
J gene: TRBJ1-5
clone size: .
V gene: TRBV6-1
D gene: .
CDR3 protein: CATGHKGNQPQHF
CDR3 DNA: TGTGCCACAGGACATAAGGGGAATCAGCCCCAGCATTTT

CDR3 length: 15
J gene: TRBJ2-1
clone size: .
V gene: TRBV18
D gene: .
CDR3 protein: CASSPRGGGYNEQFF
CDR3 DNA: TGTGCCAGCTCACCACGGGGAGGGGGCTACAATGAGCAGTTCTTC

CDR3 length: 13
J gene: TRBJ2-3
clone size: .
V gene: TRBV2
D gene: .
CDR3 protein: CASSGGETDTQYF
CDR3 DNA: TGTGCCAGCAGTGGGGGGGAGACAGATACGCAGTATTTT

CDR3 length: 14
J gene: TRBJ2-7
clone size: .
V gene: TRBV4-1
D gene: .
CDR3 protein: CASSLVKISYEQYF
CDR3 DNA: TGCGCCAGCAGCTTAGTCAAGATCTCCTACGAGCAGTACTTC

CDR3 length: 12
J gene: TRBJ2-7
clone size: .
V gene: TRBV28
D gene: .
CDR3 protein: CASSLRLSEQYF
CDR3 DNA: TGTGCCAGCAGCCTCAGGCTATCCGAGCAGTACTTC

CDR3 length: 16
J gene: TRBJ2-3
clone size: .
V gene: TRBV6-4
D gene: TRBD2
CDR3 protein: CASSDSSGGATDTQYF
CDR3 DNA: TGTGCCAGCAGTGACTCTAGCGGGGGGGCCACAGATACGCAGTATTTT

CDR3 length: 14
J gene: TRBJ1-2
clone size: .
V gene: TRBV6-5
D gene: .
CDR3 protein: CASSYSGRAESYTF
CDR3 DNA: TGTGCCAGCAGTTACTCAGGGAGGGCTGAGTCTTACACCTTC

CDR3 length: 14
J gene: TRBJ1-5
clone size: .
V gene: TRBV6-6
D gene: TRBD1
CDR3 protein: CASSSGGGNQPQHF
CDR3 DNA: TGTGCCAGCAGTTCAGGGGGCGGCAATCAGCCCCAGCATTTT

CDR3 length: 12
J gene: TRBJ1-2
clone size: .
V gene: TRBV9
D gene: .
CDR3 protein: CASSPPGYGYTF
CDR3 DNA: TGTGCCAGCAGCCCCCCCGGTTATGGCTACACCTTC

CDR3 length: 17
J gene: TRBJ1-5
clone size: .
V gene: TRBV7-8
D gene: TRBD1
CDR3 protein: CASSLAGQERPLQPQHF
CDR3 DNA: TGTGCCAGCAGCTTAGCGGGACAGGAACGACCTCTACAGCCCCAGCATTTT

CDR3 length: 16
J gene: TRBJ1-5
clone size: .
V gene: TRBV19
D gene: TRBD1
CDR3 protein: CASSSWVTGGDQPQHF
CDR3 DNA: TGTGCCAGTAGCTCCTGGGTGACAGGGGGAGATCAGCCCCAGCATTTT

CDR3 length: 12
J gene: TRBJ1-1
clone size: .
V gene: TRBV2
D gene: TRBD1
CDR3 protein: CASNLGGPGAFF
CDR3 DNA: TGTGCCAGCAACCTAGGGGGCCCTGGAGCTTTCTTT

CDR3 length: 16
J gene: TRBJ2-1
clone size: .
V gene: TRBV5-1
D gene: TRBD2
CDR3 protein: CASSPGTSGGLNEQFF
CDR3 DNA: TGCGCCAGCAGCCCCGGGACTAGCGGGGGTCTCAATGAGCAGTTCTTC

CDR3 length: 13
J gene: TRBJ2-6
clone size: .
V gene: TRBV7-2
D gene: .
CDR3 protein: CASRFSGANVLTF
CDR3 DNA: TGTGCCAGCCGGTTCTCTGGGGCCAACGTCCTGACTTTC

CDR3 length: 13
J gene: TRBJ1-3
clone size: .
V gene: TRBV30
D gene: .
CDR3 protein: CAWSVPVGNTIYF
CDR3 DNA: TGTGCCTGGAGTGTACCGGTTGGAAACACCATATATTTT

CDR3 length: 16
J gene: TRBJ2-5
clone size: .
V gene: TRBV11-1
D gene: TRBD1
CDR3 protein: CASSPPGQRYQETQYF
CDR3 DNA: TGTGCCAGCAGCCCCCCGGGACAGAGATACCAAGAGACCCAGTACTTC

CDR3 length: 16
J gene: TRBJ2-3
clone size: .
V gene: TRBV6-4
D gene: .
CDR3 protein: CASSSGETGGTDTQYF
CDR3 DNA: TGTGCCAGCAGCAGCGGGGAGACAGGGGGCACAGATACGCAGTATTTT

CDR3 length: 16
J gene: TRBJ1-2
clone size: .
V gene: TRBV6-6
D gene: TRBD1
CDR3 protein: CASSSTRKGAVNGYTF
CDR3 DNA: TGTGCCAGCAGTTCTACCCGCAAGGGGGCGGTAAATGGCTACACCTTC

CDR3 length: 16
J gene: TRBJ2-5
clone size: .
V gene: TRBV7-9
D gene: TRBD1
CDR3 protein: CASSSLLGQGEETQYF
CDR3 DNA: TGTGCCAGCAGCTCCCTCTTGGGACAGGGGGAAGAGACCCAGTACTTC

CDR3 length: 16
J gene: TRBJ2-7
clone size: .
V gene: TRBV7-2
D gene: TRBD1
CDR3 protein: CASSSPGQGASYEQYF
CDR3 DNA: TGTGCCAGCAGCTCTCCGGGACAGGGGGCTTCCTACGAGCAGTACTTC

CDR3 length: 13
J gene: TRBJ2-5
clone size: .
V gene: TRBV29-1
D gene: .
CDR3 protein: CSAKEQAQETQYF
CDR3 DNA: TGCAGCGCTAAGGAACAGGCTCAAGAGACCCAGTACTTC

CDR3 length: 16
J gene: TRBJ1-3
clone size: few
V gene: TRBV18
D gene: .
CDR3 protein: CASSPGVLSSGNTIYF
CDR3 DNA: TGTGCCAGCTCACCAGGAGTTCTGAGCTCTGGAAACACCATATATTTT

CDR3 length: 13
J gene: TRBJ1-1
clone size: .
V gene: TRBV30
D gene: TRBD1
CDR3 protein: CAWSRDRNTEAFF
CDR3 DNA: TGTGCCTGGAGTCGGGACAGAAACACTGAAGCTTTCTTT

CDR3 length: 14
J gene: TRBJ1-1
clone size: .
V gene: TRBV6-5
D gene: .
CDR3 protein: CASSYWERGTEAFF
CDR3 DNA: TGTGCCAGCAGTTACTGGGAAAGGGGGACTGAAGCTTTCTTT

CDR3 length: 15
J gene: TRBJ1-5
clone size: .
V gene: TRBV6-5
D gene: .
CDR3 protein: CASSLYGEGNQPQHF
CDR3 DNA: TGTGCCAGCAGCCTTTATGGGGAGGGAAATCAGCCCCAGCATTTT

CDR3 length: 14
J gene: TRBJ1-5
clone size: .
V gene: TRBV6-1
D gene: .
CDR3 protein: CASSWAGSNQPQHF
CDR3 DNA: TGTGCCAGCAGTTGGGCGGGCAGCAATCAGCCCCAGCATTTT

CDR3 length: 15
J gene: TRBJ2-1
clone size: .
V gene: TRBV5-1
D gene: TRBD1
CDR3 protein: CASSLPGQTYNEQFF
CDR3 DNA: TGCGCCAGCAGCTTGCCGGGACAGACCTACAATGAGCAGTTCTTC

CDR3 length: 13
J gene: TRBJ2-1
clone size: few
V gene: TRBV6-4
D gene: .
CDR3 protein: CASARGSNNEQFF
CDR3 DNA: TGTGCCAGCGCTAGGGGTTCCAACAATGAGCAGTTCTTC

CDR3 length: 12
J gene: TRBJ1-5
clone size: .
V gene: TRBV6-1
D gene: TRBD1
CDR3 protein: CASRGGSQPQHF
CDR3 DNA: TGTGCCAGCAGAGGGGGCTCTCAGCCCCAGCATTTT

CDR3 length: 13
J gene: TRBJ1-2
clone size: .
V gene: TRBV2
D gene: .
CDR3 protein: CASSPDEYRGYTF
CDR3 DNA: TGTGCCAGCAGTCCCGATGAGTACCGGGGCTACACCTTC

CDR3 length: 14
J gene: TRBJ2-7
clone size: .
V gene: TRBV12-2
D gene: .
CDR3 protein: CASRSPSRDRVWDF
CDR3 DNA: TGTGCAAGTCGCTCCCCGTCCCGGGACAGGGTGTGGGACTTC

CDR3 length: 15
J gene: TRBJ1-2
clone size: .
V gene: TRBV5-6
D gene: TRBD1
CDR3 protein: CASSSRGQGAAGYTF
CDR3 DNA: TGTGCCAGCAGCTCCCGGGGACAGGGGGCAGCTGGCTACACCTTC

CDR3 length: 11
J gene: TRBJ2-7
clone size: .
V gene: TRBV29-1
D gene: .
CDR3 protein: CSVAGYYEQYF
CDR3 DNA: TGCAGCGTGGCGGGCTACTACGAGCAGTACTTC

CDR3 length: 14
J gene: TRBJ1-6
clone size: .
V gene: TRBV4-1
D gene: .
CDR3 protein: CASSPQGFLSPLHF
CDR3 DNA: TGCGCCAGCAGCCCGCAGGGTTTTCTTAGCCCCCTCCACTTT